This TCR beta chain was retrieved from a study of persistence of HIV-infected CD4 T cells. The wider study: CD4+ T cells responding to CMV or HIV-1 Gag were isolated. Study outcomes and limitations: CMV- and Gag-responding cells had lower TCRbeta richness than CD3/CD28-responding cells. Proviral oligoclonality tracked with TCR oligoclonality within the same sorted cells.

Lysates of CMV-infected fibroblasts at 10 ug/mL stimulated these cells. Sorted nonresponding memory CD4+ T cells were CD40L-negative, CD69-negative, CD45RO-high. For at least 4 years, plasma HIV-1 RNA was undetectable (<50 copies/mL). This was the immunoSEQ version 4 assay in survey mode. The assay was immunoSEQ multiplex PCR, and TCRdb's table has in-frame clones only and misses some. In the table there are some 31,000 clones, 80% to 90% of which are singletons. As for this clone: Its antigen is as yet unknown.

The sample was CD4+ T cells sorted from PBMCs after approximately 19-hour stimulation, taken from a patient who received antiretroviral therapy. The TCR comes from an adult man with HIV who was CMV-seropositive.

The CDR3 loop reads CASSETAMNTGELFF. The CDR3 DNA follows: TGTGCCAGCAGTGAAACAGCCATGAACACCGGGGAGCTGTTTTTT. V and J are TRBV2 and TRBJ2-2, with no clear D. V lost 2 bases, J lost 1 base, and 8 bases lay in between. There are 15 residues in the CDR3. Germline CDR1 is SNHLY and CDR2 is FYNNEI.